This entry concerns a single T cell receptor (beta chain). Its antigen is as yet unknown. Whole blood, unfractionated, served as the material for total RNA extraction. The CDR3 extends over 18 amino acids. Per germline, CDR1 MGHRA and CDR2 YSYEKL. V was shortened by 0 bases and J by 1 base, with 17 bases between the two germline ends. What the library attached to individual cDNA molecules were unique molecular identifiers. As handled by the study authors: There were a median of approximately 96,000 TCRs per sample, with a range from about 23,224 to 750,000. A single record per CDR3 protein comes from TCRdb applying MiXCR to the reads. It is TCRdb's table, rather than the study itself, that gives the V and J calls and clone size. This sample has 530 or so distinct CDR3 sequences, with roughly 96% found just once. This sample was taken from a study of human T cells and chemical hapten exposure. Study summary: Per-sample variation in TCR yield stemmed mainly from small pooled library volume differences. The study, taken as a whole, reports: No shift was seen in TCRs above 1 in 1000 frequency with DPC sensitization.

Sequenced material: whole blood. The chain uses TRBV4-1 and TRBJ2-3; a possible D gene is TRBD2 (6 bases). This sequence originates from a human donor who had alopecia or was a healthy volunteer (not recorded which). Some clones in this sample may be carry-over from other donors' samples. This table probably holds off-target reads from a library built for another chain. The CDR3: CASSQETPGTSRTDTQYF. CDR3 sequence (DNA): TGCGCCAGCAGCCAAGAGACGCCTGGGACTTCCCGCACAGATACGCAGTATTTT.